The source of this TCR beta chain is a study of cytomegalovirus exposure and HLA in healthy donors (dated by TCRdb to the late 2010s). About the full investigation: An earlier analysis of several hundred of the donors reported 250 to 300 Gb of sequence data and 95 million to 140 million unique TCR beta sequences obtained from 180 million or so T cells. The T cell repertoires of 670 or so subjects were profiled by immunosequencing and related to cytomegalovirus serostatus. Because of strong linkage in the cohort, a handful of DR-DQ haplotypes were treated as single units for association and clustering. In an earlier analysis of roughly 580 of the donors, high-throughput TCR beta sequencing was used to judge whether each TCR beta V gene segment behaved as functional or pseudogenic. The later analysis used no new phenotypic data to find candidate immune exposures, relying instead on TCR beta sequences and their occurrence across donors. Genome-wide SNP genotypes for about three fifths of the roughly 670 donors were used in a later genetic analysis, which treated that subset as a discovery cohort. Donor age, sex, ethnicity and CMV serostatus were collected together with the repertoire data. Typing coverage differed by locus: A, B, C, DRB1 and DQB1 were typed in roughly 620-630 donors, DQA1 in approximately 520, DPA1 in 600 to 610, and DPB1 in approximately 450. In addition to the first cohort of around 670 subjects, a separate validation cohort of approximately 130 different subjects was used. HLA typing included class I and class II loci at four-digit resolution. All discovery cohort repertoires had been generated using a single sequencing platform. High-throughput TCR immunosequencing, statistical association of individual TCRs with disease status, and machine learning were combined to predict cytomegalovirus infection status. The aim of the study was to test whether cataloging public T cell receptors could identify signatures of past pathogen exposure. Approximately 310 gigabases of sequencing data and roughly 90 million unique TCR sequences were included in an early release covering about 620 HLA-typed donors. Of the 300 to 450 genotyped donors, around 81% fell in the genetic ancestry cluster associated with self-reported Caucasian donors. A later analysis re-examined previously published TCR beta repertoires from over 500 donors and added high-resolution HLA genotyping to investigate patterns of TCR occurrence. Across some 400 genotyped donors of the cohort, an average of about 250,000 unique TCR beta nucleotide sequences per donor were sequenced, and 15% to 20% of those sequences were non-productive. Broader findings and caveats from the paper: Strong co-occurrence of HLA alleles, especially DR and DQ, made assigning TCR associations to individual alleles difficult. In a later analysis, several top co-occurrence clusters were reported to appear linked to parvovirus B19, influenza, CMV and Epstein-Barr virus. A total of some 180 TCR beta chains were listed by the study as associated with cytomegalovirus. A cluster of highly shared sequence variants was judged likely to represent a technical artifact of the sequencing pipeline. Cytomegalovirus status was reported to be diagnosed by the classifier with high specificity and sensitivity in both the original and validation cohorts. Presence/absence analyses assumed roughly uniform sequencing depth across donors, an assumption that may not hold. Because HLA typing was missing for some donors at each locus, association tests included only the typed subset. Most CMV-associated TCR beta chains appeared to be HLA-restricted in a later analysis, and the HLA associations seemed to be driven largely by CMV exposure. For the cohort, immune exposure information was limited to CMV serostatus. While some public TCRs were present in many individuals, most TCR sequences turned up only very rarely across donors. This cohort had only TCR beta chains sequenced, and the lack of alpha or paired-chain data limited which features could be detected. Because the 87-base-pair reads could not distinguish some IMGT-functional V segments, including TRBV6-2 and TRBV6-3, those segments were excluded. Compared with equally common non-associated chains, HLA-associated TCR beta chains in a later analysis were more clonally expanded and had lower generation probabilities. In vitro tests confirmed that three of the cytomegalovirus-associated TCR beta chains recognize cytomegalovirus antigens. In a later analysis, the rate of TCR association differed among HLA loci, with DRB1 alleles having the most associated TCRs and HLA-C alleles having the fewest. A further reported finding was that TCR beta sequences accurately predicted the HLA-A and HLA-B alleles for most subjects in the first cohort. Correlated functional status among segregating V segments might be attributable to linkage disequilibrium, but an unknown experimental factor could not be ruled out. At a false discovery rate of 0.05, a later analysis linked some 17,000 TCR beta sequences to specific HLA alleles. It was suggested by the authors that the approach could potentially be generalized to other disease states and immunological phenotypes. A later genetic analysis associated a missense DCLRE1C variant with V-gene and J-gene trimming of TCR beta chains, and an independent cohort replicated the association. Broadly in line with IMGT annotations, most TCR beta V segments showed up in productive rearrangements about 87% or about 30% of the time in an earlier analysis of approximately 600 of the donors. A later genetic analysis reported fewer N-insertions in productive TCRs among donors in an Asian-associated ancestry cluster than the roughly 690-donor mean. Because counts were too low, roughly 18 rarely observed V segments, including chromosome 9 orphons, were left out of the earlier analysis of some 640 of the donors.

The method behind the library was the immunoSEQ multiplex PCR assay. For the multiplex PCR, a mixture combining 60 forward primers for TCR Vbeta segments and 13 reverse primers for TCR Jbeta segments was used. The CDR3 region of rearranged TCR beta genes was amplified from genomic DNA by a multiplex PCR assay. The Illumina HiSeq System was used to sequence the amplified TCR beta libraries as 87-base-pair reads. As for how the authors treated the data: A later analysis counted approximately 76 million unique TCR beta chains across the 670 or so repertoires, and around 9.9 million of these chains were shared by at least two donors. Raw reads were error-corrected and collapsed into unique sequences with a nearest-neighbor algorithm that merged closely related sequences to remove PCR and sequencing errors. To assign V, D and J gene segments, CDR3 sequences were aligned to IMGT reference sequences. Each retained sequence needed at least a six-nucleotide match to both a V gene segment and a J gene segment. Rearrangements were called productive when the CDR3 lacked stop codons and stayed in frame with V and J; all others were non-productive. Following IMGT convention, CDR3 was defined as the stretch from the second conserved V-encoded cysteine up to the conserved J-encoded phenylalanine. Sequences without an unambiguous match to a single V gene segment were excluded from the earlier analysis of over 500 of the donors. An earlier analysis of about 590 of the donors classified V segments as functional when productive rearrangements were above 56.7% and as segregating when the standard deviation between donors was above 5%. A statistical classification framework was developed to diagnose cytomegalovirus status using the catalog of TCR beta chain sequences. In a later analysis, TCR nucleotide sequences were compared against IMGT/GENE-DB human TR gene sequences so that V and J genes could be assigned. The TCRdist pipeline was used in a later analysis to assign CDR3 sequences and most-parsimonious VDJ recombination scenarios. A later analysis defined each TCR beta chain by its CDR3 amino acid sequence plus V-gene family, and excluded reads lacking a unique V-gene family. As a way to deal with suspected cross-contamination and a sequencing artifact, a later analysis dropped hundreds of nucleotide sequences that were highly shared and had low generation probability. A later analysis calculated a clonal expansion index for each public chain from normalized within-repertoire ranks of inferred template counts. In a later analysis, generation probabilities were computed with a VDJ recombination model fitted to out-of-frame rearrangements, and the resulting probabilities were checked against IGoR. In a later analysis, hypergeometric tests were used to score TCR-TCR, TCR-HLA and TCR-CMV co-occurrence, with a repertoire-size bias correction applied to TCR pairs. False discovery rates were estimated in a later analysis by permuting HLA or CMV assignments 20 times. In a later analysis, co-occurring TCRs were grouped using DBSCAN, with TCRdist sequence similarity added in when clustering inside HLA-allele-positive subsets. Repertoires with fewer than 30,000 or more than 120,000 public chains, plus five repertoires with anomalous nucleotide sharing, were excluded from co-occurrence clustering. In TCRdb, the immuneACCESS table is reduced to in-frame sequences with V and J assigned. These tables do not hold every clone; where another copy was compared, an unresolved V gene accounts for under half, and the others remain unexplained. V, J and clone size derive from that table, while D and trimming were established from the DNA sequence. The sample has about 170,000 clones on record, about 88% of them singletons. 2.5% of the sample is taken by the ten largest.

The cohort was made up of approximately 670 healthy bone marrow donors. At the time of sampling, every cohort member was nominally healthy, though immune exposures that went unrecorded were likely present. The donor was CMV seropositive and was included in the group of 250 to 350 seropositive cohort members. A peripheral blood sample was provided by each donor, and peripheral blood mononuclear cells were used for TCR beta sequencing. Genomic DNA extraction from the blood cell samples was performed with the Qiagen DNeasy Blood Extraction Kit. Its CDR3 holds 15 amino acids, cysteine through phenylalanine. Just CDR3 DNA is preserved here, 45 bases in frame from base 1. Via the germline V gene, CDR1 is LGHNT and CDR2 FRNRAP. For this chain, trimming is 6 bases at the V end and 3 bases at the J end, and the number of junction bases without a gene match is 9. Notes on this clone: Its antigen remains undetermined. No base-level quality is on record; no much larger clone is a single base apart.

This TCR was recovered from a man aged 30 to 45 in good health and CMV-seropositive. The rearranged segments are TRBV12-5 and TRBJ2-7; a stretch of 9 junction bases matches TRBD1. Sequences were obtained from PBMCs. The DNA reads TGTGCTAGTGGGACAAGGGACAGGGACCTCTACGAGCAGTACTTC. Its amino acids are CASGTRDRDLYEQYF.